Following are 3 T cell receptor beta chains from one sample sequenced in a study of identical twins. TCRdb re-called the 5' RACE reads with MiXCR, one entry per CDR3 protein. This sample has hundreds of thousands of distinct CDR3 sequences, with approximately 25% found just once. Separately, the same data were catalogued under a study of T cells expressing NK-cell markers.

The material sequenced was CD4+ T cells sorted from blood. The receptors here all came from a woman aged 18-29 years in good health.

This clonotype occurred a few times. The CDR3, as DNA: TGTGCCATCAGTTGGGACGGGATGAACACTGAAGCTTTCTTT. Its protein is CAISWDGMNTEAFF. This chain uses TRBV10-3 with TRBJ1-1; a possible D gene is TRBD1 (5 bases). V was pared by 5 bases and J by 0 bases, with 10 bases between. This CDR3 is built from 14 residues. Per germline, CDR1 ENHRY and CDR2 SYGVKD.

This clonotype was observed a few times. Here the CDR3 reads CASRSNFYEQYF. The CDR3 bases are TGCGCCAGCAGATCGAATTTCTACGAGCAGTACTTC. The rearrangement links TRBV5-1 to TRBJ2-7; D is undetermined. The CDR3 totals 12 residues. CDR1 and CDR2 from the germline V gene are SGHRS and YFSETQ. Trimming took off 5 bases at V and 3 bases at J, with 9 bases between the two ends.

This clonotype was observed a handful of times. The chain couples TRBV12-3 or TRBV12-4 to TRBJ1-1; 7 positions match TRBD1. This CDR3 is built from 12 residues. V was pared by 5 bases and J by 11 bases, with 8 bases of the junction left unmatched. The CDR3 loop reads CASSDDRAWAFF. The CDR3 region has the DNA TGTGCCAGCAGTGATGACAGGGCATGGGCTTTCTTT.